Listed below are T cell receptor beta chains from one sample, sequenced in a study of molecular identifiers for immune sequencing clone quantification. TCRdb fed the PCR reads into MiXCR, producing one record per CDR3 protein. The table has around 470,000 distinct CDR3 sequences, around 23% seen once; the top ten hold around 0.8%. Sequencing was performed on naive CD8+ T cells from blood, with Jurkat cell RNA spiked in. The receptors here all came from a human donor in good health. Some libraries in this study had Jurkat cell RNA spiked in. The conserved cysteine and the conserved F or W are not part of the CDR3 here. Each record gives: J gene, V gene, D gene, CDR3 protein. D genes are given only for firm matches.

TRBJ1-1 TRBV28 . ASSFRGGSTEAF
TRBJ2-7 TRBV27 TRBD2 ASSFGGADGPYEQY
TRBJ1-5 TRBV12-3/TRBV12-4 . ASSLKSNQPQH
TRBJ2-1 TRBV7-9 . ASSLRGGYYNEQF
TRBJ2-4 TRBV5-8 . ASSLGYGGKNIRY
TRBJ2-3 TRBV5-1 TRBD2 ASSLPRLAEATDTQY
TRBJ2-7 TRBV20-1 . SATDTSFGYEQY
TRBJ1-1 TRBV5-5 TRBD1 ASSLGQGAAAF
TRBJ2-7 TRBV4-3 . ASSPREKRYEQY
TRBJ1-5 TRBV28 . ASALVISNQPQH
TRBJ2-1 TRBV7-2 TRBD2 ASSNVAGGYNEQF
TRBJ2-1 TRBV12-3/TRBV12-4 . ASSLSRDPKGNEQF
TRBJ2-1 TRBV27 TRBD2 ASAGLANSNEQF
TRBJ1-6 TRBV2 . ASTVETYSPLH
TRBJ2-5 TRBV7-6 . ASSSRDGETQY
TRBJ1-2 TRBV7-9 . ASSLGQYYGYT
TRBJ1-6 TRBV27 TRBD1 ASSDRGPWDSPLH
TRBJ2-5 TRBV27 . ASSSMGQETQY